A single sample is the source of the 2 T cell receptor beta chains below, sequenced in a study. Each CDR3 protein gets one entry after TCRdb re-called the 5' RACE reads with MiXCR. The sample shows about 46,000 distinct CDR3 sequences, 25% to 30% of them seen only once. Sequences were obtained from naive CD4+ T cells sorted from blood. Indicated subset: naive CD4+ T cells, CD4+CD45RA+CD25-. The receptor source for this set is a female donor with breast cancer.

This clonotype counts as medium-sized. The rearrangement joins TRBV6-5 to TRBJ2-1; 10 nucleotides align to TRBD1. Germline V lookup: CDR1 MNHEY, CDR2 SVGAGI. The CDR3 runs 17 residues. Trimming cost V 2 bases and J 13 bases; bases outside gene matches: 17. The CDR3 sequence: CASSYPWTGGRSSPQFF. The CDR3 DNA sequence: TGTGCCAGCAGTTACCCATGGACAGGGGGTAGGTCTAGCCCCCAGTTCTTC.

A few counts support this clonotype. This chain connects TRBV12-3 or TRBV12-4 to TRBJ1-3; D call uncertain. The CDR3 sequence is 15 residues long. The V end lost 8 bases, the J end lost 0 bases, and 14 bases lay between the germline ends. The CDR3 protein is CASLTRENSGNTIYF. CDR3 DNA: TGTGCCAGCCTCACCCGGGAAAACTCTGGAAACACCATATATTTT.